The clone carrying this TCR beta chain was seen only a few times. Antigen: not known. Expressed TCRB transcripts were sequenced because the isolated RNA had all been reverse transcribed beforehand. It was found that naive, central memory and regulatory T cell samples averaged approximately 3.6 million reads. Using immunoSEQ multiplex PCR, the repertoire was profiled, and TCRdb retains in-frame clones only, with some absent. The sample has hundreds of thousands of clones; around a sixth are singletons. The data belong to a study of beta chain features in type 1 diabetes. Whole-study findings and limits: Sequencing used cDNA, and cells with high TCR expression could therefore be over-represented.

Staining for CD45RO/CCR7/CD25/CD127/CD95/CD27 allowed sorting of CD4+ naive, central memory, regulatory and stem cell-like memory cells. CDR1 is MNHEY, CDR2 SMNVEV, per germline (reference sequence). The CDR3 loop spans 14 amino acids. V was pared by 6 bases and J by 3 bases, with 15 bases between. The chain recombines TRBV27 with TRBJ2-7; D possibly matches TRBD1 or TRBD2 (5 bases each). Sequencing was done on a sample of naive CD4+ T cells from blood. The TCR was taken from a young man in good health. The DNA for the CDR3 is TGTGCCAGCAGAGGGACCGCCGCCGTCTACGAGCAGTACTTC. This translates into CASRGTAAVYEQYF.